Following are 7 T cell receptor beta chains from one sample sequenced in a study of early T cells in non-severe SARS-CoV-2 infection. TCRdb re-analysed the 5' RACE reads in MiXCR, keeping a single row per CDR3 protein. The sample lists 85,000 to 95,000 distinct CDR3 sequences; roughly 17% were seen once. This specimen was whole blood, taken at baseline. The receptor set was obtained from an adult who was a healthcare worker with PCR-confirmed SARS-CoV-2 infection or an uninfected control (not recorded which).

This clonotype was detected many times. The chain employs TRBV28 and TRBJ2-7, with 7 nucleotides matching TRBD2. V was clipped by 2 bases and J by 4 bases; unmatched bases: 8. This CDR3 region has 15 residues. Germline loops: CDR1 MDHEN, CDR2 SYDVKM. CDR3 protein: CASSLQLRGLYEQYF. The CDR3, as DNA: TGTGCCAGCAGTTTACAGCTTCGGGGACTATACGAGCAGTACTTC.

The CDR3 spells CASSLESGDQPQHF. The CDR3 DNA reads TGTGCCAGCAGCTTAGAATCGGGTGATCAGCCCCAGCATTTT. This sequence joins TRBV7-9 and TRBJ1-5; D is ambiguous. Germline values: CDR1 SEHNR, CDR2 FQNEAQ (reference sequence). This CDR3 has 14 amino acids. Trimming removed 1 base at V and 5 bases at J, with 9 bases between.

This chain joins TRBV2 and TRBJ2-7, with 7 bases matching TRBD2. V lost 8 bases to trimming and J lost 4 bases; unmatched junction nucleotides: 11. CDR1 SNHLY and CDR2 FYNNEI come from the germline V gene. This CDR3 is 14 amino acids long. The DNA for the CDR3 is TGTGCCAGCCTTGGAGCTAGCGGTCCGTACGAGCAGTACTTC. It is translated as CASLGASGPYEQYF.

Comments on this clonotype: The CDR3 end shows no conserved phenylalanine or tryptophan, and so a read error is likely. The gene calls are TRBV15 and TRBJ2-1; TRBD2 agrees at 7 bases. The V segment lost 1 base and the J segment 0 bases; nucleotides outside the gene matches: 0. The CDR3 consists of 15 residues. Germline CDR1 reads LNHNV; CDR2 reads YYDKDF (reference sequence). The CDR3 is CATSRGGSSYNEQFS. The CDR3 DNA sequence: TGTGCCACCAGCAGAGGCGGGAGCTCCTACAATGAGCAGTTCTCC.

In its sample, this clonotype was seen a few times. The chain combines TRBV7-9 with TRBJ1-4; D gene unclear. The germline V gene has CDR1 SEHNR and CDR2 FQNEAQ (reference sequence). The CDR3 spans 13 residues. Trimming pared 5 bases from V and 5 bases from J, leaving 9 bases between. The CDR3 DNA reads TGTGCCAGCAGCCGCGAAGAGAATGAAAAACTGTTTTTT. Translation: CASSREENEKLFF.

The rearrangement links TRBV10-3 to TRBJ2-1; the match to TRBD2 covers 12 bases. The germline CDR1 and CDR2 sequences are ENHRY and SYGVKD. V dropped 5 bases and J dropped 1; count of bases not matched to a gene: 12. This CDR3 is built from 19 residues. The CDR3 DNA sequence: TGTGCCATCAGTCAGACAAGAGTCACTAGCGGGAGGTCCTACAATGAGCAGTTCTTC. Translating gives CAISQTRVTSGRSYNEQFF.

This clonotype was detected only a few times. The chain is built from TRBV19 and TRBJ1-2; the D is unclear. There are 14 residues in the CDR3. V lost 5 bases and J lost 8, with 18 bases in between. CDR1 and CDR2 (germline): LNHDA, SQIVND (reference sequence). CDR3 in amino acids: CASSSRPEAGGYTF. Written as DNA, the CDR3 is TGTGCCAGTAGTTCCCGTCCCGAGGCGGGCGGCTACACCTTC.